The 28 T cell receptor beta chains presented below share a single source sample, sequenced in a study of radiation and T cells in renal cell carcinoma. Described time point: blood 2 weeks post-SBRT. The treatment denotes: 15 Gy SBRT to primary tumor, nephrectomy 4 weeks later. Some clones are missing from TCRdb's copy, which holds only in-frame ones; the method was immunoSEQ multiplex PCR. Of about 130,000 clones listed, around 80% are singletons. The sequencing here drew on blood, taken from a patient whose treatment included radiotherapy and nephrectomy. The receptor source for this set is a man aged 50-59 years with renal cell carcinoma.

The CDR3 here is CASALGPTDTQYF. The CDR3 bases are TGTGCCTCCGCCCTGGGGCCCACAGATACGCAGTATTTT. The chain couples TRBV30 to TRBJ2-3; possible D gene TRBD1, 5 bases. CDR1 is GTSNPN and CDR2 is SVGIG in the germline V gene (reference sequence). The CDR3 length is 13 residues. The ends were cut back, 7 bases at V and 2 bases at J, with 13 bases in the middle.

The chain employs TRBV4-2 and TRBJ1-1; possibly TRBD1 for D (6 bases). The V gene lost 1 base and the J gene lost 3 bases, with 12 bases spanning the gap. This CDR3 is 15 amino acids long. CDR1 is LGHNA, CDR2 YNFKEQ, per germline. The DNA of the CDR3 is TGTGCCAGCAGCCAAGGAGGGGGTCCGGACACTGAAGCTTTCTTT. This gives the protein CASSQGGGPDTEAFF.

This chain connects TRBV5-6 to TRBJ1-1; TRBD1 matches at 7 bases. This CDR3 spans 15 amino acids. Per germline, CDR1 SGHDT and CDR2 YYEEEE. J was trimmed by 7 bases and V by 2 bases; bases with no gene match: 11. The CDR3 nucleotides are TGTGCCAGCAGCTTTGACAGGGAAGGACAAAATGAAGCTTTCTTT. It specifies CASSFDREGQNEAFF.

The chain joins TRBV6-5 to TRBJ1-4; tentatively, D is TRBD1 (6 bases). The CDR3 runs to 15 residues. Germline-derived CDR1 and CDR2 are MNHEY and SVGAGI. V gave up 6 bases and J gave up 8 bases, with 19 bases separating them. CDR3 protein: CASRRTGTLREKLFF. Written as DNA, the CDR3 is TGTGCCAGCAGACGCACAGGGACTTTAAGGGAAAAACTGTTTTTT.

V gene TRBV19 combines with J gene TRBJ1-5, with D possibly being TRBD1 (5 bases). The CDR3 is made up of 16 amino acids. Trimming removed 3 bases from V and 4 bases from J, with 16 bases in between. Germline V gene data show CDR1 as LNHDA and CDR2 as SQIVND (reference sequence). The CDR3 loop is CASSMWAGGENQPQHF. CDR3 coding DNA: TGTGCCAGTAGTATGTGGGCTGGGGGGGAGAATCAGCCCCAGCATTTT.

The chain carries TRBV19 and TRBJ2-2; TRBD1 might be the D (6 bases). CDR3 length: 14 residues. Trimming took off 10 bases at V and 6 bases at J, with 18 bases between the two ends. CDR1 and CDR2 (germline): LNHDA, SQIVND (reference sequence). The CDR3: CATKQGPSAGELFF. In DNA form, the CDR3 reads TGTGCCACCAAGCAGGGGCCTTCCGCCGGGGAGCTGTTTTTT.

The J gene is TRBJ1-1, the V gene TRBV11-2, with unresolved D. V was clipped by 5 bases and J by 2 bases, with 12 bases between them. CDR3 size: 14 residues. The germline V gene encodes CDR1 SGHAT and CDR2 FQNNGV. CDR3 coding DNA: TGTGCCAGCAGCCCGGTCTCGGTCAACACTGAAGCTTTCTTT. Protein sequence: CASSPVSVNTEAFF.

The V call is TRBV28, the J call TRBJ2-7; D ambiguous. This CDR3 has 12 residues. Germline V gene sequence: CDR1 MDHEN, CDR2 SYDVKM. With 3 bases removed from V and 3 bases from J, the gap between germline ends came to 6 bases. The CDR3 is CASSFGIYEQYF. The DNA for the CDR3 is TGTGCCAGCAGTTTTGGTATCTACGAGCAGTACTTC.

The gene calls are TRBV6-5 and TRBJ1-1; 8 bases are a match to TRBD1. CDR1 is MNHEY and CDR2 is SVGAGI in the germline V gene. V was pared by 2 bases and J by 2 bases, with 4 bases of the junction left unmatched. The CDR3 consists of 15 residues. Here the CDR3 reads CASSYPGQGNTEAFF. As DNA, the CDR3 is TGTGCCAGCAGTTACCCCGGACAGGGTAACACTGAAGCTTTCTTT.

The V and J genes are TRBV7-9 and TRBJ1-2, with TRBD1 matching over 12 bases. V shed 4 bases and J 6 bases; nucleotides not matched to a gene: 9. The germline gives CDR1 SEHNR, CDR2 FQNEAQ (reference sequence). The CDR3 is 16 residues long. The CDR3 nucleotides are TGTGCCAGCAGCTCCGGGACAGGGGGCTTCGTCGATGGCTACACCTTC. Its protein product is CASSSGTGGFVDGYTF.

This rearrangement joins TRBV13 to TRBJ1-3; D gene unclear. Germline loops: CDR1 PRHDT, CDR2 FYEKMQ (reference sequence). Trimming removed 4 bases from V and 0 bases from J, with 10 bases in between. The CDR3 has 15 amino acids. CDR3 DNA: TGTGCCAGCAGCTGGGGTTCACACTCTGGAAACACCATATATTTT. Residues: CASSWGSHSGNTIYF. Full variable domain (missing parts from reference TRBV13 and TRBJ1-3): AAGVIQSPRHLIKEKRETATLKCYPIPRHDTVYWYQQGPGQDPQFLISFYEKMQSDKGSIPDRFSAQQFSDYHSELNMSSLELGDSALYFCASSWGSHSGNTIYFGEGSWLTVV.

This sequence joins TRBV19 and TRBJ1-3; 7 bases map to TRBD1. V dropped 5 bases and J dropped 4; count of bases not matched to a gene: 8. The CDR3 is made up of 15 amino acids. The germline CDR1 and CDR2 sequences are LNHDA and SQIVND (reference sequence). CDR3 sequence reads: CASSLGGAGGNTIYF. DNA for the CDR3: TGTGCCAGTAGTTTAGGGGGCGCTGGCGGAAACACCATATATTTT. Filled out from reference TRBV19 and TRBJ1-3, the complete variable domain reads DGGITQSPKYLFRKEGQNVTLSCEQNLNHDAMYWYRQDPGQGLRLIYYSQIVNDFQKGDIAEGYSVSREKKESFPLTVTSAQKNPTAFYLCASSLGGAGGNTIYFGEGSWLTVV.

This clone has just one count. The rearrangement uses TRBV6-5 and TRBJ2-2; D is uncertain. V lost 2 bases and J 8 bases, leaving 6 bases between the germline ends. The germline gives CDR1 MNHEY, CDR2 SVGAGI. The CDR3 is 12 amino acids. CDR3 DNA: TGTGCCAGCAGTTACGCGGTTGGGGAGCTGTTTTTT. The encoded protein is CASSYAVGELFF.

This clone showed up many times. The genes are TRBV11-3 and TRBJ1-1; the D gene is possibly TRBD1 (5 bases). The CDR3 is 14 amino acids. Trimming pared 1 base from V and 6 bases from J, leaving 12 bases between. The germline V gene has CDR1 SGHNT and CDR2 YENEEA. The CDR3 region is CASSLGGGGAEAFF. The CDR3 DNA reads as TGTGCCAGCAGCTTAGGGGGCGGCGGCGCTGAAGCTTTCTTT.

The V call is TRBV10-1, the J call TRBJ1-5; D is unclear. Trimming left V 5 bases short and J 8 bases short, with 13 bases between. CDR1 is WNHNN and CDR2 is SYGVQD in the germline V gene (reference sequence). The length of the CDR3 is 13 residues. This chain's CDR3 is CASSKEQWEPQHF. DNA for the CDR3: TGCGCCAGCAGTAAAGAGCAGTGGGAGCCCCAGCATTTT.

The rearrangement links TRBV9 to TRBJ2-2; possible D gene TRBD1, 5 bases. Germline V CDR1 and CDR2: SGDLS, YYNGEE. V dropped 0 bases and J dropped 2 bases, with 8 bases sitting between them. The CDR3 extends over 15 amino acids. This chain's CDR3 is CASSVEGVNTGELFF. The CDR3 region has the DNA TGTGCCAGCAGCGTAGAAGGGGTAAACACCGGGGAGCTGTTTTTT.

CDR3 sequence (DNA): TGTGCCAGCAGTTTATCGAGCGGGGCATACAATGAGCAGTTCTTC. It translates to CASSLSSGAYNEQFF. The chain recombines TRBV27 with TRBJ2-1; 7 nucleotides align to TRBD2. Germline V gives CDR1 MNHEY, CDR2 SMNVEV (reference sequence). Losses at the gene ends were 0 bases for V and 4 bases for J; bases not matched to a gene: 3. The CDR3 totals 15 residues.

To note about this clone: At the DNA level, this CDR3 is encoded by other sequences in the same sample as well. The chain links TRBV5-8 to TRBJ1-4; TRBD1 agrees at 8 bases. Germline values: CDR1 SGHTS, CDR2 YDEGEE. The CDR3 runs 14 residues. The junction had 4 bases not matched to a gene; V was cut back by 2 bases and J by 7 bases. This CDR3 reads CASSLGQGSEKLFF. CDR3 nucleotide sequence: TGTGCCAGCAGCTTAGGACAGGGCAGTGAAAAACTGTTTTTT. The whole variable domain, remainder taken from reference TRBV5-8 and TRBJ1-4, is EAGVTQSPTHLIKTRGQQATLRCSPISGHTSVYWYQQALGLGLQFLLWYDEGEERNRGNFPPRFSGRQFPNYSSELNVNALELEDSALYLCASSLGQGSEKLFFGSGTQLSVL.

The CDR3 region has the DNA TGTGCCAGCAGTTTTCGGTACGAGCAGTACTTC. Residues: CASSFRYEQYF. The chain carries TRBV28 and TRBJ2-7; no clear D gene. Trimming stripped 3 bases from V and 4 bases from J, with 4 bases between. In germline, CDR1 is MDHEN, CDR2 SYDVKM. The CDR3 covers 11 residues.

The chain uses TRBV5-1 and TRBJ2-7; TRBD2 agrees at 11 bases. Germline loops: CDR1 SGHRS, CDR2 YFSETQ. The CDR3 is 14 amino acids. J gave up 13 bases and V 0 bases, and 9 bases lay outside the gene matches. The CDR3 region has the DNA TGCGCCAGCAGCTTGGTAGGGACTAGCGGATCCTCTTACTTC. Translating it yields CASSLVGTSGSSYF.

A few counts support this clone. The chain employs TRBV7-8 and TRBJ2-5; 10 nucleotides agree with TRBD2. Germline loops: CDR1 SGHVS, CDR2 FQNEAQ. This CDR3 region has 16 residues. V gave up 5 bases and J gave up 7 bases; unmatched junction bases: 13. The CDR3 sequence: CASSPTSGISFGTQYF. DNA for the CDR3: TGTGCCAGCAGCCCTACTAGCGGGATCTCCTTCGGGACCCAGTACTTC.

The CDR3, as DNA: TGTGCCAGCAGCCAAACCTCGGGTGGAGAGACCCAGTACTTC. It yields the protein CASSQTSGGETQYF. This sequence joins TRBV14 and TRBJ2-5, with D uncertain. The CDR3 has 14 amino acids. Trimming shortened V by 2 bases and J by 4 bases, and 11 bases separated the two germline ends. Per germline, CDR1 SGHDN and CDR2 FVKESK.

The chain combines TRBV29-1 with TRBJ2-3, with 8 bases that match TRBD1. The CDR3 length is 14 residues. Trimming at V came to 4 bases and at J to 5 bases, leaving 8 bases not matched to a gene. Germline V CDR1 and CDR2: SQVTM, ANQGSEA. DNA of the CDR3: TGCAGCGTTGGAGGGACAGGCCGGAAAGATACGCAGTATTTT. Its protein product is CSVGGTGRKDTQYF.

This clone was seen repeatedly, ten times or more. The V and J genes are TRBV21-1 and TRBJ1-2. TRBV21-1 is a pseudogene segment. CDR3 length: 12 residues. The CDR3 bases are TGTGCCAGCAGCCAGCGACGGTATGGCTACACCTTC. Amino acid sequence: CASSQRRYGYTF.

V is TRBV6-6 and J is TRBJ1-1; 7 nucleotides agree with TRBD1. The CDR3 has 14 amino acids. The germline gives CDR1 MNHNY, CDR2 SVGAGI (reference sequence). Trimming at V came to 7 bases and at J to 5 bases, leaving 10 bases not matched to a gene. The CDR3 sequence is CASTNKGARTEAFF. Here the CDR3 DNA reads TGTGCCAGCACCAACAAGGGGGCGAGAACTGAAGCTTTCTTT.

The chain couples TRBV18 to TRBJ2-3, with D tentatively TRBD2 (5 bases). The CDR3 contains 16 residues. V was cut by 2 bases and J by 0 bases, with 12 bases left in between. In germline, CDR1 is KGHSH, CDR2 LQKENI. The CDR3 DNA is TGTGCCAGCTCACCATCCCCTAGCCCTAGCACAGATACGCAGTATTTT. This gives the protein CASSPSPSPSTDTQYF.

The V and J genes are TRBV9 and TRBJ2-5; D ambiguous. The CDR3 sequence is 14 residues long. Germline CDR1 SGDLS, CDR2 YYNGEE. Deletions cut 5 bases from V and 5 bases from J, with 16 bases between. CDR3 loop: CASRVKAAEETQYF. Written as DNA, the CDR3 is TGTGCCAGCAGGGTTAAGGCCGCCGAGGAGACCCAGTACTTC.

The chain employs TRBV7-2 and TRBJ2-1; 8 bases map to TRBD2. CDR1 is SGHTA and CDR2 is FQGNSA in the germline V gene. CDR3 length: 16 residues. The V segment lost 6 bases and the J segment 0 bases; nucleotides outside the gene matches: 7. The CDR3 region has the DNA TGTGCCAGCAGAAAAGGCGGGGGGAGCTCCTACAATGAGCAGTTCTTC. Translating it yields CASRKGGGSSYNEQFF.